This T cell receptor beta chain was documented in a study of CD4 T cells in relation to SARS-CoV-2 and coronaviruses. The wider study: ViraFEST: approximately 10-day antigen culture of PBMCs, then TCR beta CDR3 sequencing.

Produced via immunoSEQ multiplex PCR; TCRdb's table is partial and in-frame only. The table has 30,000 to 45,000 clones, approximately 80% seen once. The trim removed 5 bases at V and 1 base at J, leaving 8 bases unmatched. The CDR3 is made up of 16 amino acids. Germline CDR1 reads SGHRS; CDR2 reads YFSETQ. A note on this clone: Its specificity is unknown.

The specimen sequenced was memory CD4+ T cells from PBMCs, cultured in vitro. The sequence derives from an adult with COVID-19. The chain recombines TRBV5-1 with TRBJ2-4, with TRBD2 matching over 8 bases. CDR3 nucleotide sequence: TGCGCCAGCAGGGGGATAGCGGGATTGGCCAAAAACATTCAGTACTTC. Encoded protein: CASRGIAGLAKNIQYF.